A selection of T cell receptor beta chains follows, all from one sample in a study of cytomegalovirus exposure and HLA in healthy donors. The protocol was immunoSEQ multiplex PCR, while the TCRdb copy is restricted to in-frame clones and leaves out a portion. The sample carries over 75,000 clones, around 64% recorded once. The sequenced sample consisted of PBMCs. The receptors stem from a man aged 25 to 45 in good health and CMV-seronegative. CDR3s include the opening cysteine and the closing phenylalanine or tryptophan. The D gene is left open where the match is weak. Size is omitted from some rows. Given values are once, few, many or a class for expanded clones.

D gene	J gene	V gene	clone size	CDR3 DNA	CDR3 protein
.	TRBJ2-7	TRBV18	.	TGTGCCAGCTCCACGGATGGGGGGTTCCGCTACGAGCAGTACTTC	CASSTDGGFRYEQYF
.	TRBJ2-5	TRBV21-1	few	TGTGCCAGCAGCAGACAGGGGGCTTTGGAGACCCAGTACTTC	CASSRQGALETQYF
.	TRBJ2-7	TRBV5-4	.	TGTGCCAGCAGCTTGCTAAACTACGAGCAGTACTTC	CASSLLNYEQYF
.	TRBJ1-3	TRBV9	.	TGTGCCAGCAGCTACCAGGGGCCTGGGAGCTCTGGAAACACCATATATTTT	CASSYQGPGSSGNTIYF
.	TRBJ1-2	TRBV27	.	TGTGCCAGCAGGAAGGGAGGGGCAAACCCTAACTATGGCTACACCTTC	CASRKGGANPNYGYTF
.	TRBJ2-1	TRBV5-1	.	TGCGCCAGCAGCTTTCTACTCGAGGATGAGCAGTTCTTC	CASSFLLEDEQFF
.	TRBJ2-7	TRBV29-1	many	TGCAGCGTTGAAGGCGGGACCCTTACCTACGAGCAGTACTTC	CSVEGGTLTYEQYF
TRBD2	TRBJ2-3	TRBV12-5	.	TGTGCTAGTGGTAAAGGGGGACTAGCGGGAGTAGATACGCAGTATTTT	CASGKGGLAGVDTQYF
TRBD1	TRBJ1-1	TRBV2	.	TGTGCCAGCACCCCGGACAGGACGAACACTGAAGCTTTCTTT	CASTPDRTNTEAFF
TRBD1	TRBJ1-2	TRBV9	few	TGTGCCAGCAGCTCCGGGACAGGGGGCGGGTATGGCTACACCTTC	CASSSGTGGGYGYTF
.	TRBJ2-1	TRBV27	.	TGTGCCAGCAGTCTAAGCTCCTACAATGAGCAGTTCTTC	CASSLSSYNEQFF
.	TRBJ2-2	TRBV4-1	.	TGCGCCAGCAGCCAACTCGACTTGAACACCGGGGAGCTGTTTTTT	CASSQLDLNTGELFF
TRBD1	TRBJ1-2	TRBV7-9	.	TGTGCCAGCAGGCCTACAGGGGACTATGGCTACACCTTC	CASRPTGDYGYTF
.	TRBJ1-1	TRBV6-6	once	TGTGCCAGCAGCCAACAGGGCTTTGAAGCTTTCTTT	CASSQQGFEAFF
.	TRBJ2-2	TRBV5-1	once	TGCGCCAGCAGCTATAGGGACTCTATGAACACCGGGGAGCTGTTTTTT	CASSYRDSMNTGELFF
.	TRBJ2-7	TRBV13	.	TGTGCCAGCAGCTTAGGATGGACTGGCGGTTGGGAGCAGTACTTC	CASSLGWTGGWEQYF
.	TRBJ1-5	TRBV7-2	.	TGTGCCAGCAGCTTACTCTCAGGGGTAGGACAGCCCCAGCATTTT	CASSLLSGVGQPQHF
.	TRBJ1-4	TRBV7-9	once	TGTGCCAGCAGCTTAGCAACGAGACAGAGTGCAACTAATGAAAAACTGTTTTTT	CASSLATRQSATNEKLFF
.	TRBJ1-1	TRBV27	.	TGTGCCAGCAGCCTCTTGGGCGACACTGAAGCTTTCTTT	CASSLLGDTEAFF
.	TRBJ1-2	TRBV7-9	.	TGTGCCAGCAGGGAAAAGGAGGGAGCGTACTATGGCTACACCTTC	CASREKEGAYYGYTF